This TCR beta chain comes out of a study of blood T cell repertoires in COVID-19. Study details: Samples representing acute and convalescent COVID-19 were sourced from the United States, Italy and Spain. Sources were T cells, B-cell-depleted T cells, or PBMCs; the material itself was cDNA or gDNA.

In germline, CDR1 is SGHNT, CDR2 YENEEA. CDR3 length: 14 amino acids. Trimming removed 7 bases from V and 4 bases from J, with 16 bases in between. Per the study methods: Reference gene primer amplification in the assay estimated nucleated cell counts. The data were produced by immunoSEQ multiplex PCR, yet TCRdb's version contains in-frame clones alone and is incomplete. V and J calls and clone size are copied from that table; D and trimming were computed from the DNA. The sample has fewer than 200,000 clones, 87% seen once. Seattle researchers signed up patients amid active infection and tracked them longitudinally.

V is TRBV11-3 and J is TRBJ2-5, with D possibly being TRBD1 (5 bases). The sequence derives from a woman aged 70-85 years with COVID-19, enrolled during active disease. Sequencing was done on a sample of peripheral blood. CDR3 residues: CASKQKTEVETQYF. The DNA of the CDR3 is TGTGCCAGCAAGCAGAAGACAGAGGTAGAGACCCAGTACTTC.